The rows below give T cell receptor beta chains drawn from one sample of a study of T-cell memory formation after mild COVID-19. TCRdb analysed the 5' RACE reads with MiXCR anew, one entry per CDR3 protein. The sample has a few hundred thousand distinct CDR3 sequences; under 20% are singletons. Sequences were obtained from PBMCs or a T cell subset sorted from them (not recorded which). These receptors all come from a man younger than 30 who had mild COVID-19 (a few samples of this study predate the infection). Cell type and time point are not known. CDR3s leave out the opening cysteine and the closing phenylalanine or tryptophan. The order of the fields is J gene, V gene, D gene, CDR3 protein. The D gene is left open where the match is weak.

>TRBJ2-5|TRBV20-1|-
SARLGWEETQY
>TRBJ1-1|TRBV7-6|TRBD1
ASSSRQGTNTEAF
>TRBJ1-1|TRBV29-1|-
SVRGGGWYTEAF
>TRBJ2-6|TRBV4-3|-
ASSQDWLLGSGANVLT
>TRBJ1-2|TRBV7-9|-
ASSSRDRLYGYT
>TRBJ2-7|TRBV5-1|TRBD1
ASSLEGQGGDEQY
>TRBJ2-7|TRBV28|TRBD1
ASQGVLSSYEQY
>TRBJ2-5|TRBV7-2|-
ASTPSGRETQY
>TRBJ2-2|TRBV6-2/TRBV6-3|TRBD1
ASSYGTGRATGELF
>TRBJ2-3|TRBV4-3|TRBD1
ASSQRGQGGDTQY
>TRBJ2-3|TRBV7-3|-
ASSLIAADTQY
>TRBJ1-6|TRBV7-2|TRBD1
ASSDRGSPLH
>TRBJ2-3|TRBV10-3|-
AISSTDTQY
>TRBJ2-7|TRBV5-1|-
ASSLGDTGNEQY
>TRBJ1-1|TRBV5-1|TRBD1
ASSQQGQTEAF
>TRBJ2-1|TRBV7-2|-
ASSLGTDNEQF
>TRBJ2-7|TRBV5-1|TRBD2
ASSSGRGGAFEQY
>TRBJ2-5|TRBV20-1|TRBD2
SAHPSGWYQETQY
>TRBJ2-3|TRBV5-1|TRBD1
ASSVTRTGDGY
>TRBJ2-7|TRBV5-1|TRBD1
ASSPGTGEGEQY
>TRBJ2-5|TRBV5-1|TRBD1
ASSLGQGQETQY
>TRBJ1-6|TRBV5-1|TRBD1
ASSPGDRGWGNSPLH
>TRBJ2-1|TRBV6-5|TRBD2
ASSRRLAVDEQF
>TRBJ2-1|TRBV28|-
ASSRTTRRSGEQF
>TRBJ2-4|TRBV7-2|TRBD2
ASSPGGLAKNIQY
>TRBJ2-5|TRBV28|-
ASSWGRSGYGRTQY
>TRBJ2-3|TRBV5-1|TRBD1
ASSRTGQGADTQY
>TRBJ1-1|TRBV6-2/TRBV6-3|-
ASSIRQENTEAF
>TRBJ1-4|TRBV20-1|-
SAATSSGDEKLF
>TRBJ2-7|TRBV6-2/TRBV6-3|TRBD2
ASRRAGTTYEQY
>TRBJ2-7|TRBV7-2|-
ASSYSTASSYEQY
>TRBJ2-2|TRBV5-1|-
ASSLGPITGELF
>TRBJ2-5|TRBV5-6|-
ASSSTPGRMRETQY
>TRBJ2-5|TRBV15|-
ATSRTGKETQY
>TRBJ1-2|TRBV29-1|TRBD1
SLWDRGGYT
>TRBJ2-1|TRBV4-1|-
ASSPRRGDEQF
>TRBJ1-1|TRBV15|-
ATSETGNTEAF
>TRBJ2-3|TRBV5-1|TRBD1
ASSLSPGTGSVGDTQY
>TRBJ2-1|TRBV9|-
ASSKFRGGSYNEQF
>TRBJ2-7|TRBV20-1|-
SAQVVHEQY
>TRBJ2-3|TRBV5-6|-
ASSLDQGGSDTQY
>TRBJ2-3|TRBV5-5|-
ASSQGFYTDTQY
>TRBJ2-3|TRBV12-3/TRBV12-4|-
ASTSRTLPTQY
>TRBJ2-5|TRBV28|-
ASTIRGAIQETQY
>TRBJ2-7|TRBV6-5|TRBD1
ASRGSGGSYEQY
>TRBJ1-1|TRBV29-1|TRBD1
SVEEGARTEAF
>TRBJ2-3|TRBV12-3/TRBV12-4|TRBD2
ASSHSGSTDTQY
>TRBJ2-6|TRBV5-6|TRBD2
ASSPNGGTGANVLT
>TRBJ1-6|TRBV12-3/TRBV12-4|-
ASTRDLRWNSPLH
>TRBJ2-7|TRBV6-5|-
ASSYAGGAYEQY
>TRBJ2-1|TRBV11-2|TRBD1
ASSTYRGVEQF